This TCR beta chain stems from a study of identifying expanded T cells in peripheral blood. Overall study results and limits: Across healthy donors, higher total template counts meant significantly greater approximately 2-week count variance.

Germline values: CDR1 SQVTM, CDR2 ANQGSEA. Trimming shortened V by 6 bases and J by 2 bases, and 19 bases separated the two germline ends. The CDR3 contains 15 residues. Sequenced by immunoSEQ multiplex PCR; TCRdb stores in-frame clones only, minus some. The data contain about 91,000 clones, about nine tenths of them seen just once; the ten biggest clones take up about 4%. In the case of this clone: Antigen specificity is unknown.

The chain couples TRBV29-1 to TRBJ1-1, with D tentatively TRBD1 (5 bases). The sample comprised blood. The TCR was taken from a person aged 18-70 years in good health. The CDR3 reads CSVQGAGGGNTEAFF. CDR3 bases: TGCAGCGTCCAAGGAGCAGGCGGGGGTAACACTGAAGCTTTCTTT.